The clone carrying this T cell receptor (beta chain) turned up a few times. Time point of the sample: newly diagnosed GD, antithyroid drugs for less than 3 months. Preparation of the TCR library used RNA extracted from PBMCs. An endocrinology department located in Xi'an, China, was where the patients came from. The data belong to a study of regulatory T cells in long-lasting Graves disease. iRepertoire HTBI primers and Arm-PCR of CDR3 regions built TCR beta libraries. In TCRdb, the multiplex PCR reads were re-called with MiXCR into one record per CDR3 protein. The sample has 530,000 or so distinct CDR3 sequences; roughly 14% are singletons. Germline V CDR1 and CDR2: SQVTM, ANQGSEA. There are 15 residues in the CDR3. The J segment lost 8 bases and the V segment lost 3 bases, leaving 10 bases of the junction unmatched. The sample also formed part of further work on T cells in Graves' hyperthyroidism and ophthalmopathy. That study adds: Exclusion of a patient resulted from uncontrolled infection, other autoimmune disease, pregnancy or lactation.

This TCR was sampled from a man in his thirties or forties with Graves disease. The gene calls are TRBV29-1 and TRBJ2-1; 10 positions match TRBD2. The material was peripheral blood mononuclear cells (PBMCs), obtained at new diagnosis, from a patient treated with antithyroid drugs. In DNA, the CDR3 is TGCAGCGTTGAGGAGGGGACTAGCGTTTTGGATGAGCAGTTCTTC. It is translated as CSVEEGTSVLDEQFF.